This paragraph reports one TCR beta chain. It lacks a known antigen. Per-base quality was not reported, and no clone a single base away is much larger than it. This sample stems from a study of cytomegalovirus exposure and HLA in healthy donors (TCRdb year 2017). Regarding the study in general: An earlier analysis of roughly 500 of the donors reported approximately 300 Gb of sequence data and 95 million to 130 million unique TCR beta sequences obtained from approximately 180 million T cells. An early release that covered approximately 600 HLA-typed donors contained approximately 300 gigabases of sequencing data and tens of millions of unique TCR sequences. Of the approximately 400 genotyped donors, about 80% fell in the genetic ancestry cluster associated with self-reported Caucasian donors. The study aimed to test whether signatures of past pathogen exposure could be identified by cataloging public T cell receptors. Using immunosequencing, the study profiled T cell repertoires from 640 or so subjects and related those repertoires to cytomegalovirus serostatus. Besides the first cohort of roughly 700 subjects, a separate validation cohort made up of roughly 130 different subjects was used. To predict cytomegalovirus infection status, the study brought together high-throughput TCR immunosequencing, statistical association of individual TCRs with disease status, and machine learning. To study patterns of TCR occurrence, a later analysis re-analyzed previously published TCR beta repertoires from 550 to 800 donors and added high-resolution HLA genotyping. The later analysis used no new phenotypic data to find candidate immune exposures, relying instead on TCR beta sequences and their occurrence across donors. An earlier analysis of around 580 of the donors used high-throughput TCR beta sequencing to judge whether each TCR beta V gene segment behaved as functional or pseudogenic. Donor age, sex, ethnicity and CMV serostatus were collected together with the repertoire data. In a later genetic analysis, genome-wide SNP genotypes for about 65% of the 666 donors were used, and that subset was treated as a discovery cohort. Every discovery cohort repertoire had been produced on one sequencing platform. HLA typing covered class I and class II loci at four-digit resolution. The number of donors typed differed by locus, with roughly 629-640 for A, B, C, DRB1 and DQB1, more than 500 for DQA1, about 610 for DPA1, and 472 for DPB1. Four to six DR-DQ haplotypes were handled as single units for association and clustering, since linkage in the cohort was strong. Among some 410 genotyped donors of the cohort, an average of about 240,000 unique TCR beta nucleotide sequences was sequenced per donor, of which 15% to 20% were non-productive.

Library preparation used the immunoSEQ multiplex PCR assay. For the multiplex PCR, a mixture combining 60 forward primers for TCR Vbeta segments and 13 reverse primers for TCR Jbeta segments was used. The CDR3 region of rearranged TCR beta genes was amplified from genomic DNA with a multiplex PCR assay. On the Illumina HiSeq System, the amplified TCR beta libraries were sequenced as 87-base-pair reads. The study's processing was this. In a later analysis, tens of millions of unique TCR beta chains were counted across the approximately 670 repertoires, and approximately 11 million of these chains were shared by at least two donors. To remove PCR and sequencing errors, raw reads were error-corrected and collapsed into unique sequences using a nearest-neighbor algorithm that merged closely related sequences. V, D and J gene segments were assigned by aligning CDR3 sequences to IMGT reference sequences. For a sequence to be retained, a match of at least six nucleotides was required to both a V gene segment and a J gene segment. A rearrangement counted as productive if the CDR3 had no stop codons and remained in frame with V and J, and every other rearrangement counted as non-productive. CDR3 was defined by IMGT convention, running from the second conserved V-encoded cysteine to the conserved J-encoded phenylalanine. The earlier analysis of some 550 of the donors excluded any sequence lacking an unambiguous match to a single V gene segment. In an earlier analysis of more than 500 of the donors, a V segment was called functional when productive rearrangements were above 56.7%, and segregating when the standard deviation between donors exceeded 5%. A statistical classification framework was built to diagnose cytomegalovirus status from the catalog of TCR beta chain sequences. A later analysis assigned V and J genes by comparing TCR nucleotide sequences with IMGT/GENE-DB human TR gene sequences. The TCRdist pipeline was used in a later analysis to assign CDR3 sequences and most-parsimonious VDJ recombination scenarios. In a later analysis, each TCR beta chain was defined by its CDR3 amino acid sequence together with its V-gene family, and reads lacking a unique V-gene family were excluded. A later analysis removed over 500 highly shared, low-generation-probability nucleotide sequences to deal with suspected cross-contamination and a sequencing artifact. In a later analysis, a clonal expansion index was calculated for each public chain from normalized within-repertoire ranks of inferred template counts. In a later analysis, generation probabilities were computed using a VDJ recombination model fitted to out-of-frame rearrangements, and the results were checked against IGoR. In a later analysis, TCR-TCR, TCR-HLA and TCR-CMV co-occurrence was scored with hypergeometric tests, and a repertoire-size bias correction was applied to TCR pairs. To estimate false discovery rates, a later analysis permuted the HLA or CMV assignments 20 times. In a later analysis, co-occurring TCRs were grouped with DBSCAN, and TCRdist sequence similarity was added when clustering was performed within HLA-allele-positive subsets. For co-occurrence clustering, repertoires with fewer than 30,000 or more than 120,000 public chains were excluded, along with 4 to 6 repertoires with anomalous nucleotide sharing. TCRdb provides this immuneACCESS table in a form limited to in-frame rearrangements. Some clones are lacking; in checked studies, under half of them reflect an unresolved V gene, and why the rest are absent is not known. The DNA gave D and trimming, while V, J and clone size come from that table. In all, the sample holds about 170,000 clones, and approximately 79% of those were seen once. The ten largest account for roughly 7.1% of the sample.

V is clipped by 5 bases and J by 6 bases, and the sequence between their germline boundaries is 16 bases long. There are 14 amino acids in the CDR3, from cysteine to phenylalanine inclusive. Only CDR3 DNA remains: 42 bases, in frame from the first base. The germline V gene (reference sequence) supplies CDR1 PRHDT and CDR2 FYEKMQ. The cohort consisted of approximately 670 healthy bone marrow donors. At the time of sampling, every cohort member was nominally healthy, though immune exposures that went unrecorded were likely present. The donor tested CMV seropositive and was one of the 289 seropositive cohort members. A peripheral blood sample was provided by each donor, and peripheral blood mononuclear cells were used for TCR beta sequencing. The Qiagen DNeasy Blood Extraction Kit was used to extract genomic DNA from the blood cell samples. General study outcomes and caveats: Because some donors lacked HLA typing at each locus, the association tests relied only on the typed subset. According to a later analysis, TCR association rates differed among HLA loci, with DRB1 alleles showing the most associated TCRs and HLA-C alleles showing the fewest. Linkage disequilibrium might explain the correlated functional status among segregating V segments, but an unknown experimental factor could not be excluded. The authors suggested that the approach could potentially be extended to other disease states and immunological phenotypes. V-gene and J-gene trimming of TCR beta chains was associated with a missense DCLRE1C variant in a later genetic analysis, and the association was replicated in an independent cohort. In an earlier analysis of around 600 of the donors, most TCR beta V segments were observed in productive rearrangements about 90% or about 30% of the time, broadly matching IMGT annotations. A later analysis found that most CMV-associated TCR beta chains appeared HLA-restricted, with HLA associations seemingly driven largely by CMV exposure. A few of the identified cytomegalovirus-associated TCR beta chains were confirmed in vitro to be specific for cytomegalovirus antigens. At a false discovery rate of 0.05, a later analysis linked 16,951 TCR beta sequences to specific HLA alleles. The cohort was sequenced for TCR beta chains only, and without alpha or paired-chain data the features that could be detected were limited. Strong co-occurrence of HLA alleles, especially DR and DQ, made assigning TCR associations to individual alleles difficult. In a later analysis, several top co-occurrence clusters were reported to appear linked to parvovirus B19, influenza, CMV and Epstein-Barr virus. In both the original and validation cohorts, the classifier was reported to diagnose cytomegalovirus status with high specificity and sensitivity. In a later analysis, HLA-associated TCR beta chains were found to be more clonally expanded and to have lower generation probabilities than equally common non-associated chains. Immune exposure information for the cohort was limited to CMV serostatus. A later genetic analysis reported fewer N-insertions in productive TCRs among donors in an Asian-associated ancestry cluster than the approximately 700-donor mean. Roughly uniform sequencing depth across donors was assumed in presence/absence analyses, although this assumption may not hold. A group of highly shared sequence variants was considered likely to be a technical artifact of the sequencing pipeline. The study gave a list of 150 to 200 TCR beta chains associated with cytomegalovirus. Seventeen rarely observed V segments, including chromosome 9 orphons, were excluded from the earlier analysis of approximately 600 of the donors because counts were too low. While some public TCRs were present in many individuals, most TCR sequences turned up only very rarely across donors. Because the 87-base-pair reads could not distinguish some IMGT-functional V segments, including TRBV6-2 and TRBV6-3, those segments were excluded. A further reported finding was that TCR beta sequences accurately predicted the HLA-A and HLA-B alleles for most subjects in the first cohort.

The rearrangement combines TRBV13 with TRBJ1-2; the D region possibly corresponds to TRBD1 (6 bases align). Sequenced input: PBMCs. This clonotype was sampled from a middle-aged man in good health and CMV-seropositive. The CDR3 in this case is CASSRGRGEDGYTF. DNA sequence: TGTGCCAGCAGCCGGGGGAGGGGGGAAGATGGCTACACCTTC.